One sample yielded the 27 T cell receptor beta chains listed below, sequenced in a study of T cells in localized non-small cell lung cancer. Clones were read by immunoSEQ multiplex PCR, and TCRdb kept only the in-frame ones, dropping some. The sample holds under 1,500 clones; over 30% are singletons and the top ten take over 15%. The source was normal lung tissue next to the tumor, collected before any cancer treatment. The receptors here all came from a female donor at least 60 years old with stage I lung adenocarcinoma.

This chain connects TRBV28 to TRBJ2-7; D gene ambiguous. V was clipped by 9 bases and J by 1 base, with 19 bases between them. The CDR3 runs to 15 residues. CDR1 and CDR2 from the germline V gene are MDHEN and SYDVKM. CDR3: CASVKVIGRSYEQYV. The CDR3 DNA sequence: TGTGCCAGTGTTAAGGTGATTGGGCGATCCTACGAGCAGTACGTC.

Only a few counts were recorded for this clone. V and J are TRBV11-3 and TRBJ1-2; tentatively, D is TRBD1 (6 bases). V lost 6 bases, J lost 5 bases, and 25 bases lay in between. CDR1 is SGHNT and CDR2 is YENEEA in the germline V gene. The CDR3 runs 17 residues. CDR3 sequence reads: CASSQGGLAGRLYGYTF. The CDR3 region has the DNA TGTGCCAGCAGTCAAGGGGGGCTGGCAGGGAGATTATATGGCTACACCTTC.

V gene TRBV15 combines with J gene TRBJ1-6; no clear D. The CDR3 consists of 14 residues. Germline lookup yields CDR1 LNHNV and CDR2 YYDKDF (reference sequence). The germline V and J ends were trimmed by 4 bases and 8 bases, with 12 bases remaining between them. The CDR3 DNA sequence: TGTGCCACCAGCAAAGGGATACGCCATTCACCCCTCCACTTT. It is translated as CATSKGIRHSPLHF.

The CDR3 DNA sequence: TGTGCCAGTAGCCCTAGCGGGGCCGGGGAGCTGTTTTTT. As protein: CASSPSGAGELFF. The V call is TRBV19, the J call TRBJ2-2; 9 bases fit TRBD2. CDR1 is LNHDA, CDR2 SQIVND, per germline (reference sequence). V lost 6 bases, J lost 6 bases, and 2 bases stayed unmatched. CDR3 length: 13 amino acids.

By sample fraction, this clone is medium-sized. The V call is TRBV6-8, the J call TRBJ1-1; tentatively, D is TRBD1 (5 bases). The V and J ends lost 7 bases and 0 bases respectively, with 12 bases between them. This CDR3 contains 14 residues. CDR1 and CDR2 (germline): MNHGY, SAAAGT. The CDR3 region is CASNGGKMNTEAFF. The CDR3 region has the DNA TGTGCCAGCAATGGGGGGAAAATGAACACTGAAGCTTTCTTT.

J is TRBJ2-1 and V is TRBV28, with TRBD1 as a possible D gene (5 bases). The CDR3 is 15 amino acids. V dropped 6 bases and J dropped 8 bases, with 20 bases sitting between them. Germline V gene lookup returns CDR1 MDHEN and CDR2 SYDVKM. The CDR3 nucleotides are TGTGCCAGCAGGGACCAGGACACATTCGTGGATGAGCAGTTCTTC. Amino acid sequence: CASRDQDTFVDEQFF.

This clone qualifies as large. The chain recombines TRBV11-3 with TRBJ1-6; D not resolved. The V and J ends lost 3 bases and 8 bases respectively, with 11 bases between them. The CDR3 contains 14 residues. Germline lookup yields CDR1 SGHNT and CDR2 YENEEA. CDR3 sequence: CASSLARRDSPLHF. The CDR3 DNA reads as TGTGCCAGCAGCTTGGCCCGCCGGGATTCACCCCTCCACTTT.

The sample holds a few counts of this clone. The V and J genes are TRBV11-3 and TRBJ2-5, with 9 bases matching TRBD1. This CDR3 has 14 amino acids. V shed 5 bases, J shed 4 bases, and the junction held 5 bases outside the gene matches. CDR1 SGHNT and CDR2 YENEEA come from the germline V gene. CDR3 nucleotide sequence: TGTGCCAGCAGCCCGACAGGGGGGGGAGAGACCCAGTACTTC. This encodes CASSPTGGGETQYF.

The table lists this clone with a few counts. V is TRBV28 and J is TRBJ2-6; a weak D match, TRBD2 (6 bases). V lost 11 bases and J 4 bases, leaving 15 bases between the germline ends. CDR1 and CDR2 (germline): MDHEN, SYDVKM. The length of the CDR3 is 14 residues. The CDR3 here is CAVPGTPGANVLTF. Here the CDR3 DNA reads TGTGCCGTCCCCGGGACTCCAGGGGCCAACGTCCTGACTTTC.

V gene TRBV28 combines with J gene TRBJ1-5, with 12 bases fitting TRBD1. Germline CDR1 and CDR2: MDHEN and SYDVKM. V lost 8 bases to trimming and J lost 6 bases; unmatched junction nucleotides: 11. The CDR3 runs to 16 residues. In DNA, the CDR3 is TGTGCCAGCCGGGGCCGGGGACAGGGGGCCGTTCAGCCCCAGCATTTT. It yields the protein CASRGRGQGAVQPQHF.

This clone is categorized as medium-sized. DNA of the CDR3: TGTGCCAGCAGCTTAGTTGGACAGGGGGCAACTAATGAAAAACTGTTTTTT. Residues: CASSLVGQGATNEKLFF. The chain recombines TRBV11-3 with TRBJ1-4, with TRBD1 identical over 10 bases. Germline values: CDR1 SGHNT, CDR2 YENEEA. V lost 1 base and J lost 0; bases outside the gene matches: 2. This CDR3 spans 17 amino acids.

V usage is TRBV19 and J usage is TRBJ1-1; 8 positions match TRBD1. Germline loops: CDR1 LNHDA, CDR2 SQIVND (reference sequence). This CDR3 contains 13 residues. V lost 2 bases to trimming and J lost 4 bases; unmatched junction nucleotides: 0. The CDR3 region is CASSIQGATEAFF. Here the CDR3 DNA reads TGTGCCAGTAGTATACAGGGGGCCACTGAAGCTTTCTTT.

CDR3 DNA sequence: TGCAGCGTTGTATGGGGTACCTATGGCTACACCTTC. Amino acid sequence: CSVVWGTYGYTF. This sequence joins TRBV29-1 and TRBJ1-2; no clear D. Germline CDR1 and CDR2: SQVTM and ANQGSEA. V was cut by 4 bases and J by 4 bases, with 10 bases left in between. This CDR3 is built from 12 residues.

This chain connects TRBV11-3 to TRBJ2-5; D may correspond to TRBD1 or TRBD2 (6 bases each). Trimming took 5 bases from V and 2 from J, leaving 12 bases between them. Germline CDR1 reads SGHNT; CDR2 reads YENEEA. The CDR3 loop spans 14 amino acids. CDR3 DNA sequence: TGTGCCAGCAGCCGGGGGCCTGTTCAAGAGACCCAGTACTTC. It specifies CASSRGPVQETQYF.

By share, this clone ranks as medium-sized (0.01 to 0.1%). The rearrangement uses TRBV9 and TRBJ1-1, with D maybe TRBD1 (5 bases). The CDR3 spans 13 residues. CDR1 and CDR2 (germline): SGDLS, YYNGEE. Trimming left V 1 base short and J 4 bases short, with 8 bases between. CDR3 region: CASSVRGSTEAFF. DNA for the CDR3: TGTGCCAGCAGCGTAAGGGGATCCACTGAAGCTTTCTTT.

This rearrangement joins TRBV5-1 to TRBJ2-7; either TRBD1 or TRBD2 may fit D (5 bases each). V was cut by 4 bases and J by 7 bases, with 21 bases left in between. The CDR3 has 15 amino acids. The germline V gene encodes CDR1 SGHRS and CDR2 YFSETQ. CDR3 amino acids: CASSIGSSGLGEQYF. For the CDR3, the DNA is TGCGCCAGCAGCATTGGGTCTTCGGGGCTGGGGGAGCAGTACTTC.

The chain employs TRBV11-3 and TRBJ1-1; no clear D gene. Germline-derived CDR1 and CDR2 are SGHNT and YENEEA. V was cut by 7 bases and J by 0 bases, with 12 bases left in between. The CDR3 totals 14 residues. The CDR3 loop is CASTFGRLNTEAFF. DNA for the CDR3: TGTGCCAGCACCTTTGGACGTTTGAACACTGAAGCTTTCTTT.

This chain links TRBV18 with TRBJ1-5; D unclear. The germline CDR1 and CDR2 sequences are KGHSH and LQKENI. Trimming pared 5 bases from V and 0 bases from J, leaving 14 bases between. The CDR3 totals 16 residues. The CDR3 region is CASSSFFKASNQPQHF. The CDR3 DNA is TGTGCCAGCTCATCATTCTTCAAGGCTAGCAATCAGCCCCAGCATTTT.

Judged by abundance, this clone is medium-sized (0.01 to 0.1%). The J gene is TRBJ1-1, the V gene TRBV11-3, with TRBD1 matching over 12 bases. Trimming took 2 bases from V and 7 from J; bases not matched to a gene: 5. The germline V gene has CDR1 SGHNT and CDR2 YENEEA. This CDR3 comprises 15 residues. Here the CDR3 reads CASSLWGQGAGEAFF. The DNA for the CDR3 is TGTGCCAGCAGCTTATGGGGACAGGGGGCAGGTGAAGCTTTCTTT.

This clone was recorded a few times. V and J are TRBV11-3 and TRBJ1-6; no firm D call. CDR3 length: 14 amino acids. Germline V gene sequence: CDR1 SGHNT, CDR2 YENEEA. The V and J ends lost 3 bases and 12 bases respectively, with 15 bases between them. Written as DNA, the CDR3 is TGTGCCAGCAGCTTGGGTGCGGGAACCGGACCCCTCCACTTT. Translation gives CASSLGAGTGPLHF.

This clone is classed as medium-sized. This chain connects TRBV9 to TRBJ1-2; TRBD1 aligns across 7 bases. Germline V gene sequence: CDR1 SGDLS, CDR2 YYNGEE. The CDR3 runs to 14 residues. With V trimmed by 3 bases and J by 8 bases, 10 bases remained unmatched. The CDR3 coding sequence is TGTGCCAGCAGCGCCCGACAGGGTCTGGGAGGCTACACCTTC. Translated: CASSARQGLGGYTF.

The chain recombines TRBV14 with TRBJ2-3, with D perhaps matching TRBD1 or TRBD2 (5 bases each). This CDR3 is 14 amino acids long. From germline, CDR1 is SGHDN and CDR2 FVKESK. V gave up 4 bases and J gave up 6 bases, with 14 bases separating them. The chain's CDR3 is CASSRPLGTDTQYF. In nucleotides, the CDR3 is TGTGCCAGCAGCCGCCCACTAGGGACGGATACGCAGTATTTT.

The chain carries TRBV5-1 and TRBJ1-1; D is perhaps TRBD1 (5 bases). Germline-derived CDR1 and CDR2 are SGHRS and YFSETQ. Trimming cost V 0 bases and J 4 bases, with 13 bases left between them. CDR3 length: 15 amino acids. For the CDR3, the DNA is TGCGCCAGCAGCTTGGCCATGGGGCTGAGCACTGAAGCTTTCTTT. It encodes CASSLAMGLSTEAFF. The variable domain in full, completed from reference TRBV5-1 and TRBJ1-1, reads KAGVTQTPRYLIKTRGQQVTLSCSPISGHRSVSWYQQTPGQGLQFLFEYFSETQRNKGNFPGRFSGRQFSNSRSEMNVSTLELGDSALYLCASSLAMGLSTEAFFGQGTRLTVV.

The rearrangement joins TRBV6-1 to TRBJ2-5; D call uncertain. Germline lookup yields CDR1 MNHNS and CDR2 SASEGT. Trimming shortened V by 1 base and J by 4 bases, and 13 bases separated the two germline ends. This CDR3 spans 15 amino acids. This chain's CDR3 is CASSEGPSGSETQYF. The CDR3 region has the DNA TGTGCCAGCAGTGAAGGACCGTCCGGATCAGAGACCCAGTACTTC.

In its sample, this clone was seen a few times. CDR3 sequence (DNA): TGTGCCAGCAGTTGGGACAGGGGGGTGTCTGAAGCTTTCTTT. Translating gives CASSWDRGVSEAFF. The chain links TRBV6-8 to TRBJ1-1, with TRBD1 matching over 11 bases. Germline trimming cut 4 bases from V and 6 bases from J; bases unmatched to any gene: 4. CDR1 is MNHGY, CDR2 SAAAGT, per germline. The CDR3 has 14 amino acids.

This clone was recorded a few times. The chain links TRBV28 to TRBJ2-3; 8 bases fit TRBD1. The trim removed 6 bases at V and 2 bases at J, leaving 4 bases unmatched. Germline CDR1 MDHEN, CDR2 SYDVKM. This CDR3 has 14 amino acids. CDR3 amino acids: CASSPDRVTDTQYF. The CDR3 DNA follows: TGTGCCAGCAGCCCGGACAGGGTCACAGATACGCAGTATTTT.

This clone was picked up a small number of times. The chain links TRBV6-8 to TRBJ2-7; D gene unclear. Germline V gene sequence: CDR1 MNHGY, CDR2 SAAAGT. Trimming pared 6 bases from V and 0 bases from J, leaving 15 bases between. The CDR3 sequence is 15 residues long. The DNA for the CDR3 is TGTGCCAGCAGCCGGAATTACTCATTCTCCTACGAGCAGTACTTC. Protein product: CASSRNYSFSYEQYF.